This passage covers 27 T cell receptor beta chains from one sample sequenced in a study of T cell changes during pregnancy in multiple sclerosis. Profiled with immunoSEQ multiplex PCR; TCRdb holds only in-frame clones, not every one. The sample shows around 36,000 clones, roughly nine tenths of them seen only once. The material sequenced was CD8+ T cells from peripheral blood mononuclear cells, taken before pregnancy. All receptors come from a female donor with multiple sclerosis, enrolled in a pregnancy study.

The rearrangement uses TRBV5-5 and TRBJ2-7, with 15 bases matching TRBD2. CDR3 size: 16 residues. The J segment lost 5 bases and the V segment lost 7 bases, leaving 10 bases of the junction unmatched. Germline V gives CDR1 SGHKS, CDR2 YYEKEE (reference sequence). DNA of the CDR3: TGTGCCAGCTCTTACGTGGGACTAGCGGGAGGTGACGAGCAGTACTTC. Translated: CASSYVGLAGGDEQYF. Based on the CDR3 plus reference TRBV5-5 and TRBJ2-7, the full variable domain is DAGVTQSPTHLIKTRGQQVTLRCSPISGHKSVSWYQQVLGQGPQFIFQYYEKEERGRGNFPDRFSARQFPNYSSELNVNALLLGDSALYLCASSYVGLAGGDEQYFGPGTRLTVT.

The rearrangement joins TRBV6-6 to TRBJ1-1; D remains ambiguous. CDR1 and CDR2 (germline): MNHNY, SVGAGI (reference sequence). The CDR3 has 14 residues. Trimming took 6 bases from V and 2 from J, leaving 13 bases between them. The CDR3 DNA is TGTGCCAGCAGCCCCTTGTTCCTAAACACTGAAGCTTTCTTT. It specifies CASSPLFLNTEAFF.

This chain uses TRBV2 with TRBJ1-2; tentatively, D is TRBD1 (5 bases). The CDR3 contains 12 residues. Trimming left V 8 bases short and J 4 bases short, with 11 bases between. From germline, CDR1 is SNHLY and CDR2 FYNNEI. CDR3 sequence reads: CASQGLGYGYTF. The CDR3 DNA sequence: TGTGCCAGCCAGGGTCTGGGCTATGGCTACACCTTC.

The genes are TRBV29-1 and TRBJ2-7; 9 nucleotides line up with TRBD1. The junction had 4 bases not matched to a gene; V was cut back by 2 bases and J by 2 bases. CDR3 length: 14 residues. Germline CDR1 and CDR2: SQVTM and ANQGSEA. CDR3 DNA sequence: TGCAGCGTTGAAAGACAGGGGGGACCCTACGAGCAGTACTTC. Residues: CSVERQGGPYEQYF.

The rearrangement links TRBV27 to TRBJ1-5; tentatively, D is TRBD1 (5 bases). Germline V lookup: CDR1 MNHEY, CDR2 SMNVEV (reference sequence). The CDR3 spans 14 residues. The V and J ends lost 4 bases and 5 bases respectively, with 12 bases between them. The CDR3 DNA is TGTGCCAGCAGTTCCCAAGGGGATTATCAGCCCCAGCATTTT. It is translated as CASSSQGDYQPQHF.

J is TRBJ2-6 and V is TRBV13, with unresolved D. The germline CDR1 and CDR2 sequences are PRHDT and FYEKMQ (reference sequence). CDR3 length equals 15 residues. V shed 3 bases and J shed 2 bases, with 8 bases lying between them. The CDR3 reads CASSFPSAGANVLTF. CDR3 nucleotide sequence: TGTGCCAGCAGCTTCCCTTCGGCTGGGGCCAACGTCCTGACTTTC.

The chain carries TRBV5-1 and TRBJ2-3, with 9 nucleotides matching TRBD2. With V trimmed by 1 base and J by 2 bases, 5 bases remained unmatched. Germline V gene lookup returns CDR1 SGHRS and CDR2 YFSETQ. This CDR3 is built from 16 residues. The CDR3, as DNA: TGCGCCAGCAGCTTGAGGCTAGCGGGGTCCACAGATACGCAGTATTTT. This codes for CASSLRLAGSTDTQYF.

The V call is TRBV30, the J call TRBJ2-1; no clear D. V lost 5 bases to trimming and J lost 4 bases, with 6 bases between them. Germline V gene data show CDR1 as GTSNPN and CDR2 as SVGIG (reference sequence). CDR3 length: 11 amino acids. The CDR3 loop is CAWLTYNEQFF. CDR3 in DNA: TGTGCCTGGTTAACTTACAATGAGCAGTTCTTC.

The rearrangement joins TRBV27 to TRBJ1-1; D gene unclear. Between the trimmed V and J ends, which lost 3 bases and 4 bases, there was a span of 9 bases. The CDR3 runs to 13 residues. Germline CDR1 is MNHEY and CDR2 is SMNVEV (reference sequence). CDR3 bases: TGTGCCAGCAGTTTGGCCGGGATCACTGAAGCTTTCTTT. Encoded protein: CASSLAGITEAFF.

The chain combines TRBV10-3 with TRBJ1-1; no clear D. This CDR3 region has 13 residues. In germline, CDR1 is ENHRY, CDR2 SYGVKD. Trimming took 7 bases from V and 0 from J, leaving 9 bases between them. CDR3: CAINDGMNTEAFF. The CDR3, as DNA: TGTGCCATCAATGACGGGATGAACACTGAAGCTTTCTTT.

The chain has TRBV27 and TRBJ1-2, with D maybe TRBD1 (5 bases). V lost 5 bases to trimming and J lost 4 bases, with 20 bases between them. Germline-derived CDR1 and CDR2 are MNHEY and SMNVEV (reference sequence). The CDR3 is 16 residues long. CDR3 DNA: TGTGCCAGCAGTCCTGGGGCAGCGCCCTATAGCTATGGCTACACCTTC. Translating gives CASSPGAAPYSYGYTF.

This rearrangement joins TRBV28 to TRBJ2-7; TRBD1 matches at 7 bases. V shed 6 bases, J shed 6 bases, and the junction held 14 bases outside the gene matches. The length of the CDR3 is 15 residues. CDR1 and CDR2 from the germline V gene are MDHEN and SYDVKM. The DNA of the CDR3 is TGTGCCAGCAGAATGCAGGGCGACAGGGTAGGCGAGCAGTACTTC. Protein sequence: CASRMQGDRVGEQYF.

The chain joins TRBV7-3 to TRBJ2-1; 9 bases agree with TRBD2. Germline V lookup: CDR1 SGHTA, CDR2 FQGTGA. The CDR3 sequence is 16 residues long. With V trimmed by 0 bases and J by 8 bases, 8 bases remained unmatched. Here the CDR3 DNA reads TGTGCCAGCAGCTTAACGATGGCGGGAGGGTGGGATGAGCAGTTCTTC. It yields the protein CASSLTMAGGWDEQFF.

The V and J genes are TRBV4-1 and TRBJ2-7, with TRBD1 as a possible D gene (6 bases). The CDR3 totals 14 residues. The germline V gene encodes CDR1 MGHRA and CDR2 YSYEKL. Trimming left V 0 bases short and J 5 bases short, with 11 bases between. Here the CDR3 reads CASSQDEAGDEQYF. CDR3 bases: TGCGCCAGCAGCCAAGATGAGGCAGGGGACGAGCAGTACTTC.

The rearrangement links TRBV7-9 to TRBJ2-7, with 10 positions matching TRBD1. CDR3 size: 15 residues. Germline-derived CDR1 and CDR2 are SEHNR and FQNEAQ (reference sequence). The junction had 6 bases not matched to a gene; V was cut back by 5 bases and J by 2 bases. The CDR3 coding sequence is TGTGCCAGCAGCCCCCGGGACAGGGGAACCTACGAGCAGTACTTC. Protein: CASSPRDRGTYEQYF.

J is TRBJ2-1 and V is TRBV7-6; 11 bases align to TRBD2. From germline, CDR1 is SGHVS and CDR2 FNYEAQ. J gave up 0 bases and V 4 bases, and 11 bases lay outside the gene matches. The CDR3 loop spans 19 amino acids. The DNA of the CDR3 is TGTGCCAGCAGCTCACCGGGACTAGCGGTCCGCCTCTCCTACAATGAGCAGTTCTTC. This gives the protein CASSSPGLAVRLSYNEQFF.

This clone was seen just once. The rearrangement uses TRBV7-9 and TRBJ1-1; 12 positions match TRBD1. In germline, CDR1 is SEHNR, CDR2 FQNEAQ (reference sequence). CDR3 length equals 16 residues. With 10 bases clipped from V and 1 base from J, the junction kept 10 bases outside the gene matches. The CDR3 sequence: CATRDRGQGSNTEAFF. The CDR3 region has the DNA TGTGCCACTCGGGACAGGGGGCAGGGGTCGAACACTGAAGCTTTCTTT.

The V and J genes are TRBV2 and TRBJ2-1; TRBD2 agrees at 10 bases. The CDR3 has 15 residues. V was pared by 1 base and J by 4 bases, with 1 base of the junction left unmatched. Germline V CDR1 and CDR2: SNHLY, FYNNEI. The CDR3 reads CASSEGSGRYNEQFF. The CDR3 bases are TGTGCCAGCAGTGAAGGTAGCGGGAGGTACAATGAGCAGTTCTTC.

The V and J genes are TRBV5-6 and TRBJ2-7; D ambiguous. Between the trimmed V and J ends, which lost 1 base and 2 bases, there was a span of 7 bases. The CDR3 runs 13 residues. CDR1 and CDR2 (germline): SGHDT, YYEEEE. The CDR3 reads CASSLYIAYEQYF. DNA of the CDR3: TGTGCCAGCAGCTTGTACATTGCCTACGAGCAGTACTTC.

The CDR3 loop reads CASSYSRGPEAFF. The CDR3 bases are TGTGCCAGCAGTTACTCGAGAGGGCCTGAAGCTTTCTTT. The gene calls are TRBV6-5 and TRBJ1-1; D call uncertain. This CDR3 spans 13 amino acids. CDR1 is MNHEY, CDR2 SVGAGI, per germline. V dropped 0 bases and J dropped 6 bases, with 8 bases sitting between them.

The chain carries TRBV15 and TRBJ1-1, with D perhaps TRBD1 (6 bases). The V end lost 5 bases, the J end lost 3 bases, and 22 bases lay between the germline ends. Germline lookup yields CDR1 LNHNV and CDR2 YYDKDF (reference sequence). The CDR3 loop spans 17 amino acids. CDR3 sequence: CATSGDAGGASYTEAFF. Here the CDR3 DNA reads TGTGCCACCAGCGGGGACGCGGGGGGCGCTTCGTACACTGAAGCTTTCTTT.

This CDR3 reads CASSYRSGITEAFF. The CDR3 region has the DNA TGTGCCAGCAGTTACAGGTCAGGGATCACTGAAGCTTTCTTT. The chain uses TRBV6-5 and TRBJ1-1, with a possible D match to TRBD1 (5 bases). The germline gives CDR1 MNHEY, CDR2 SVGAGI. V gave up 2 bases and J gave up 4 bases, with 11 bases separating them. The CDR3 loop spans 14 amino acids.

V is TRBV18 and J is TRBJ2-5; TRBD2 agrees at 12 bases. Germline V lookup: CDR1 KGHSH, CDR2 LQKENI. Unmatched junction bases numbered 15, after V lost 2 bases and J lost 5 bases. The CDR3 runs 19 residues. The CDR3: CASSPSLAGGPRRGETQYF. In nucleotides, the CDR3 is TGTGCCAGCTCACCATCCCTAGCGGGAGGGCCGCGGAGAGGTGAGACCCAGTACTTC. Supplemented by reference TRBV18 and TRBJ2-5, the full variable domain reads NAGVMQNPRHLVRRRGQEARLRCSPMKGHSHVYWYRQLPEEGLKFMVYLQKENIIDESGMPKERFSAEFPKEGPSILRIQQVVRGDSAAYFCASSPSLAGGPRRGETQYFGPGTRLLVL.

The chain couples TRBV4-2 to TRBJ1-5; TRBD1 matches 8 bases. The CDR3 has 15 amino acids. Germline V lookup: CDR1 LGHNA, CDR2 YNFKEQ. V was pared by 1 base and J by 7 bases, with 6 bases of the junction left unmatched. CDR3 DNA: TGTGCCAGCAGCCAAGGTGGACAGGGAAAGCAGCCCCAGCATTTT. Translating it yields CASSQGGQGKQPQHF.

This clone was picked up a small number of times. The chain employs TRBV7-9 and TRBJ1-2, with D maybe TRBD1 (5 bases). Germline V gene sequence: CDR1 SEHNR, CDR2 FQNEAQ (reference sequence). CDR3 length: 15 amino acids. Trimming removed 2 bases at V and 3 bases at J, with 13 bases between. DNA of the CDR3: TGTGCCAGCAGCTTAATAGGCAGGGAAGACTATGGCTACACCTTC. Its protein is CASSLIGREDYGYTF.

This clone was found once. The V and J genes are TRBV5-4 and TRBJ2-7, with 10 bases matching TRBD2. V lost 2 bases and J lost 0; bases outside the gene matches: 2. Germline V gene data show CDR1 as SGHNT and CDR2 as YYREEE (reference sequence). The length of the CDR3 is 15 residues. In nucleotides, the CDR3 is TGTGCCAGCAGCTTAGCGGGAGGGAGCTCCTACGAGCAGTACTTC. It specifies CASSLAGGSSYEQYF. Together with reference TRBV5-4 and TRBJ2-7, the CDR3 gives the full variable domain: ETGVTQSPTHLIKTRGQQVTLRCSSQSGHNTVSWYQQALGQGPQFIFQYYREEENGRGNFPPRFSGLQFPNYSSELNVNALELDDSALYLCASSLAGGSSYEQYFGPGTRLTVT.

The DNA of the CDR3 is TGTGCCAGCAGTCCCGGGACGTTGGAGGGACAGCCCCAGCATTTT. This gives the protein CASSPGTLEGQPQHF. The J gene is TRBJ1-5, the V gene TRBV6-5; TRBD1 might be the D (5 bases). Germline-derived CDR1 and CDR2 are MNHEY and SVGAGI. The CDR3 is 15 amino acids. Trimming cost V 5 bases and J 7 bases, with 18 bases left between them.